These 5 T cell receptor beta chains share one sample of origin, sequenced in a study of cytomegalovirus exposure and HLA in healthy donors. With 60 Vbeta and 13 Jbeta primers, the PCR was carried out. Sequenced by immunoSEQ multiplex PCR; TCRdb stores in-frame clones only, minus some. The sample holds about 90,000 clones, 84% seen once. Specimen: PBMCs. The receptors originated from a man between 18 and 35 years old in good health and CMV-seronegative.

The chain employs TRBV11-2 and TRBJ2-3; unclear D gene. Trimming took 5 bases from V and 6 from J, leaving 24 bases between them. CDR1 SGHAT and CDR2 FQNNGV come from the germline V gene. This CDR3 is built from 17 residues. CDR3 residues: CASSPRFPRRLVDTQYF. As DNA, the CDR3 is TGTGCCAGCAGCCCCCGTTTCCCTAGGCGTCTGGTGGATACGCAGTATTTT.

V is TRBV5-8 and J is TRBJ2-1; tentatively, D is TRBD2 (6 bases). V gave up 2 bases and J gave up 4 bases, with 13 bases separating them. This CDR3 has 15 residues. Germline CDR1 reads SGHTS; CDR2 reads YDEGEE. The CDR3 sequence is CASSFGGTIYNEQFF. In DNA form, the CDR3 reads TGTGCCAGCAGCTTCGGCGGGACCATTTACAATGAGCAGTTCTTC.

Points on this clone: This CDR3 is also generated by other DNA sequences in the sample. This chain joins TRBV4-3 and TRBJ1-1; D not certain. The CDR3 is 13 residues long. V lost 1 base to trimming and J lost 3 bases, with 6 bases between them. Germline lookup yields CDR1 LGHNA and CDR2 YSLEER. The CDR3 DNA sequence: TGCGCCAGCAGCCAAGTCGGGGACACTGAAGCTTTCTTT. Its protein is CASSQVGDTEAFF.

The rearrangement uses TRBV6-4 and TRBJ2-5; D perhaps matches TRBD1 (6 bases). The CDR3 has 15 amino acids. Germline values: CDR1 MRHNA, CDR2 SNTAGT. Trimming took off 3 bases at V and 5 bases at J, with 16 bases between the two ends. CDR3 nucleotides: TGTGCCAGCAGTGAAGAAACAGGGTCAATTGAGACCCAGTACTTC. This codes for CASSEETGSIETQYF.

This clone came up a few times. The chain joins TRBV7-8 to TRBJ1-2; the D gene is possibly TRBD1 (6 bases). Trimming stripped 7 bases from V and 4 bases from J, with 28 bases between. Germline V CDR1 and CDR2: SGHVS, FQNEAQ. This CDR3 spans 18 amino acids. The CDR3 loop reads CASTPSGQMSSSLYGYTF. CDR3 DNA: TGTGCCAGCACCCCTTCGGGACAAATGTCTAGCAGCCTCTATGGCTACACCTTC.